Listed here are 19 T cell receptor beta chains from one sample, sequenced in a study of cytomegalovirus exposure and HLA in healthy donors. Both 60 Vbeta primers and 13 Jbeta primers went into the PCR. Clones were read by immunoSEQ multiplex PCR, and TCRdb kept only the in-frame ones, dropping some. This sample has some 79,000 clones, with about 78% found just once. Sample: PBMCs. All receptors come from a male donor in good health and CMV-seropositive.

The DNA for the CDR3 is TGTGCCAGCAGCGGGGAGCCCGGAAACACCATATATTTT. Its protein product is CASSGEPGNTIYF. This rearrangement joins TRBV9 to TRBJ1-3; D gene ambiguous. The germline V and J ends were trimmed by 3 bases and 4 bases, with 8 bases remaining between them. Germline V gene data show CDR1 as SGDLS and CDR2 as YYNGEE. CDR3 length: 13 residues.

The rearrangement uses TRBV6-1 and TRBJ2-7; D not certain. The germline V gene encodes CDR1 MNHNS and CDR2 SASEGT. Trimming removed 1 base at V and 3 bases at J, with 7 bases between. The CDR3 has 13 residues. In DNA form, the CDR3 reads TGTGCCAGCAGTGAAGGACACGGCTACGAGCAGTACTTC. It is translated as CASSEGHGYEQYF.

The V gene is TRBV27, the J gene TRBJ1-1, with D tentatively TRBD1 (5 bases). Germline loops: CDR1 MNHEY, CDR2 SMNVEV (reference sequence). CDR3 length: 15 residues. Trimming took 3 bases from V and 0 from J, leaving 11 bases between them. In nucleotides, the CDR3 is TGTGCCAGCAGTTTCGACAGCCCTATGAACACTGAAGCTTTCTTT. Amino acids: CASSFDSPMNTEAFF.

Here the CDR3 DNA reads TGTGCCAGCAGCCCGACAGCAACTAACTATGGCTACACCTTC. Translated: CASSPTATNYGYTF. The chain uses TRBV28 and TRBJ1-2; D perhaps matches TRBD1 (5 bases). Trimming took off 6 bases at V and 0 bases at J, with 11 bases between the two ends. From germline, CDR1 is MDHEN and CDR2 SYDVKM. The CDR3 extends over 14 amino acids.

The rearrangement links TRBV18 to TRBJ2-2; 12 bases align to TRBD1. The CDR3 is 15 residues long. V lost 5 bases, J lost 7 bases, and 5 bases stayed unmatched. The germline V gene has CDR1 KGHSH and CDR2 LQKENI. The CDR3 DNA reads TGTGCCAGCTCAACCGGGACAGGGGGCGTCGGGGAGCTGTTTTTT. Translation: CASSTGTGGVGELFF.

A note on this clone: In the same sample, other DNA sequences code for this CDR3. V usage is TRBV5-1 and J usage is TRBJ1-4, with a weak D call TRBD1 (5 bases). V was trimmed by 0 bases and J by 7 bases, leaving 10 bases between them. Germline V gives CDR1 SGHRS, CDR2 YFSETQ. The CDR3 has 14 residues. CDR3 sequence (DNA): TGCGCCAGCAGCTTGGGGCAGGGTGGTGAAAAACTGTTTTTT. Encoded protein: CASSLGQGGEKLFF.

This clone was counted once. The chain is built from TRBV10-2 and TRBJ2-5; no clear D gene. Germline values: CDR1 WSHSY, CDR2 SAAADI. V was trimmed by 5 bases and J by 2 bases, leaving 9 bases between them. The CDR3 totals 13 residues. The CDR3 protein is CASSPTIQETQYF. The CDR3 nucleotides are TGCGCCAGCAGTCCAACTATACAAGAGACCCAGTACTTC.

V and J are TRBV7-9 and TRBJ1-3; a weak D match, TRBD1 (5 bases). This CDR3 is built from 18 residues. With 2 bases removed from V and 0 bases from J, the gap between germline ends came to 17 bases. Per the germline V gene, CDR1 is SEHNR and CDR2 is FQNEAQ (reference sequence). The CDR3 region is CASSLLVSRQSSGNTIYF. As DNA, the CDR3 is TGTGCCAGCAGCTTATTGGTGTCCCGACAGAGCTCTGGAAACACCATATATTTT.

This clone was recorded only once. J is TRBJ2-7 and V is TRBV2; D is unresolved. Deletions cut 5 bases from V and 0 bases from J, with 8 bases between. Germline values: CDR1 SNHLY, CDR2 FYNNEI. This CDR3 region has 13 residues. The CDR3 spells CASSYTHSYEQYF. The CDR3 bases are TGTGCCAGCAGTTACACCCACTCCTACGAGCAGTACTTC.

V gene TRBV4-1 combines with J gene TRBJ1-2, with D possibly matching TRBD1 (5 bases). There are 16 residues in the CDR3. V lost 1 base and J lost 4, with 16 bases in between. In germline, CDR1 is MGHRA, CDR2 YSYEKL. CDR3 in amino acids: CASSQGRAKGLYGYTF. CDR3 DNA: TGCGCCAGCAGCCAAGGCAGGGCGAAGGGTCTCTATGGCTACACCTTC.

In nucleotides, the CDR3 is TGTGCCAGCAGTTTATTCATAGCGGGAGGGCCGACAGATACGCAGTATTTT. Translated: CASSLFIAGGPTDTQYF. V gene TRBV27 combines with J gene TRBJ2-3; 11 bases line up with TRBD2. Germline assignment: CDR1 MNHEY and CDR2 SMNVEV (reference sequence). The CDR3 spans 17 residues. After removal of 1 base from V and 3 bases from J, the junction contained 6 bases not matched to a gene.

The rearrangement links TRBV7-8 to TRBJ2-4; 9 bases align to TRBD2. J was trimmed by 9 bases and V by 4 bases; bases with no gene match: 16. The germline CDR1 and CDR2 sequences are SGHVS and FQNEAQ. The CDR3 consists of 17 residues. CDR3 sequence reads: CASSWLAGEMMWCIQYF. The CDR3 DNA reads TGTGCCAGCAGCTGGTTAGCGGGGGAAATGATGTGGTGCATTCAGTACTTC.

The V gene is TRBV29-1, the J gene TRBJ1-3; D not certain. The V gene lost 4 bases and the J gene lost 0 bases, with 7 bases spanning the gap. Germline-derived CDR1 and CDR2 are SQVTM and ANQGSEA. The CDR3 has 13 amino acids. CDR3 in DNA: TGCAGCGTTGCTGGGCCCTCTGGAAACACCATATATTTT. It is translated as CSVAGPSGNTIYF.

This clone appeared a single time. This chain links TRBV27 with TRBJ2-2; D uncertain. The germline V gene has CDR1 MNHEY and CDR2 SMNVEV (reference sequence). This CDR3 has 17 residues. The V end lost 8 bases, the J end lost 3 bases, and 22 bases lay between the germline ends. In DNA form, the CDR3 reads TGTGCCAGCCACCTCCTGCCCCCCGACGGAGACACCGGGGAGCTGTTTTTT. Its translation: CASHLLPPDGDTGELFF.

This clone was seen only a few times. The rearrangement joins TRBV6-5 to TRBJ1-1; 7 positions match TRBD1. Germline V gene lookup returns CDR1 MNHEY and CDR2 SVGAGI. CDR3 size: 15 residues. V trimming: 5 bases; J trimming: 4 bases; junction bases outside the gene matches: 10. The CDR3 coding sequence is TGTGCCAGCAGTCTGGACAGGCCTAAAACCACTGAAGCTTTCTTT. Its translation: CASSLDRPKTTEAFF.

The table lists this clone with a few counts. The chain joins TRBV28 to TRBJ1-2; unclear D gene. The CDR3 contains 13 residues. Per the germline V gene, CDR1 is MDHEN and CDR2 is SYDVKM. Trimming removed 6 bases at V and 4 bases at J, with 12 bases between. This chain's CDR3 is CASRSDIIYGYTF. In DNA, the CDR3 is TGTGCCAGCAGATCCGACATTATCTATGGCTACACCTTC.

The CDR3 here is CASSPGGGSNGYTF. The CDR3 DNA reads TGTGCCAGCAGCCCCGGGGGAGGTTCGAATGGCTACACCTTC. The chain recombines TRBV7-2 with TRBJ1-2, with D possibly TRBD1 on 5 matching bases. Trimming removed 5 bases from V and 6 bases from J, with 16 bases in between. The CDR3 totals 14 residues. Germline lookup yields CDR1 SGHTA and CDR2 FQGNSA. Full variable domain (rest looked up from reference TRBV7-2 and TRBJ1-2): GAGVSQSPSNKVTEKGKDVELRCDPISGHTALYWYRQSLGQGLEFLIYFQGNSAPDKSGLPSDRFSAERTGGSVSTLTIQRTQQEDSAVYLCASSPGGGSNGYTFGSGTRLTVV.

V is TRBV2 and J is TRBJ2-1; D remains unclear. The CDR3 runs to 16 residues. CDR1 and CDR2 (germline): SNHLY, FYNNEI. V gave up 4 bases and J gave up 0 bases, with 13 bases separating them. Written as DNA, the CDR3 is TGTGCCAGCAGTGGCGTAGACCAGGACTCCTACAATGAGCAGTTCTTC. It yields the protein CASSGVDQDSYNEQFF.

The gene calls are TRBV7-8 and TRBJ2-2; 7 bases match TRBD1. The CDR3 is made up of 16 amino acids. V lost 3 bases to trimming and J lost 6 bases; unmatched junction nucleotides: 10. Germline V gene lookup returns CDR1 SGHVS and CDR2 FQNEAQ. CDR3 region: CASSFRDSPFSGELFF. Here the CDR3 DNA reads TGTGCCAGCAGCTTCCGGGACAGCCCTTTTTCCGGGGAGCTGTTTTTT.